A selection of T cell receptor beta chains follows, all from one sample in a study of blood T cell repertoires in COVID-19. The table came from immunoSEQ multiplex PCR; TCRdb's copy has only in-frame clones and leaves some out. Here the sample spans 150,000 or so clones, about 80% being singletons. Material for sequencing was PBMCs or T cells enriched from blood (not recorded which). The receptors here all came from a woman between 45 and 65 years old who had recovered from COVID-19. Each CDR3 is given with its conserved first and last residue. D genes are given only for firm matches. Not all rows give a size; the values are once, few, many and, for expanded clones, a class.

TGTGCCACCGCCCGGGACAGGGATTTTTGGGGCTACACCTTC	CATARDRDFWGYTF	few	TRBJ1-2	TRBD1	TRBV2
TGTGCCAGTAGTTACTTGGGACAGGGGGCGAACTATGGCTACACCTTC	CASSYLGQGANYGYTF	-	TRBJ1-2	TRBD1	TRBV19
TGTGCCAGCAGTTTCAATTTCCCCTCACGGCGGGGGGGCCCCTCCTACGAGCAGTACTTC	CASSFNFPSRRGGPSYEQYF	-	TRBJ2-7	TRBD2	TRBV27
TGTGCCAGCCGCGGGAATAGCCACGAGCAGTACTTC	CASRGNSHEQYF	-	TRBJ2-7	-	TRBV2
TGTGCCAGCAGAACCTCGGTTGCGGGGAACACTGAAGCTTTCTTT	CASRTSVAGNTEAFF	-	TRBJ1-1	-	TRBV6-5
TGTGCCAGCAGCCCGGACAGGGCAAGACCCCTCCACTTT	CASSPDRARPLHF	-	TRBJ1-6	TRBD1	TRBV5-5
TGTGCCACCAGCAGAAAACAGGGTTCCTACGAGCAGTACTTC	CATSRKQGSYEQYF	-	TRBJ2-7	-	TRBV15
TGCGCCAGCAGCTTGTCCCCCGGGAGCGGGGGGGCCGGCGAGCAGTACTTC	CASSLSPGSGGAGEQYF	-	TRBJ2-7	TRBD2	TRBV5-1
TGCAGCGTCCCAACAGGGGGCGCGAAGACTGAAGCTTTCTTT	CSVPTGGAKTEAFF	-	TRBJ1-1	TRBD1	TRBV29-1
TGTGCCAGCAGTTATACAGGGATTGCTGGGGCCAACGTCCTGACTTTC	CASSYTGIAGANVLTF	-	TRBJ2-6	-	TRBV6-5
TGTGCCAGCTCACCCCGACAAAGCATGAACACTGAAGCTTTCTTT	CASSPRQSMNTEAFF	-	TRBJ1-1	-	TRBV18
TGCGCCAGCAGCCAAGATAGAGCGGGGGGGGTAGATACGCAGTATTTT	CASSQDRAGGVDTQYF	-	TRBJ2-3	TRBD2	TRBV4-1
TGTGCCAGCAGGGACAGCGCAACTAATGAAAAACTGTTTTTT	CASRDSATNEKLFF	-	TRBJ1-4	-	TRBV2
TGTGCCAGCAGCGGGACTAGCGGGTCCTACGAGCAGTACTTC	CASSGTSGSYEQYF	-	TRBJ2-7	TRBD2	TRBV7-6
TGTGCCAGCAGCCCCCTAGCGGGGGAAGAGACCCAGTACTTC	CASSPLAGEETQYF	-	TRBJ2-5	TRBD2	TRBV25-1
TGTGCCAGCAGTCAGGGTCGGTCTAACTATGGCTACACCTTC	CASSQGRSNYGYTF	once	TRBJ1-2	-	TRBV7-2
TGTGCCAGCAGTTTCGGTCGACAGGGAGAGGATGGCTACACCTTC	CASSFGRQGEDGYTF	-	TRBJ1-2	TRBD1	TRBV27
TGTGCCAGCAGCCTTCCCCACAGCTCCTATAATTCACCCCTCCACTTT	CASSLPHSSYNSPLHF	-	TRBJ1-6	-	TRBV11-2
TGCAGCGTTGACCGCGGGGGCGAAGGCTACACCTTC	CSVDRGGEGYTF	few	TRBJ1-2	-	TRBV29-1
TGCGCCAGCAGCCGAGAGCGTTATGAAAAACTGTTTTTT	CASSRERYEKLFF	-	TRBJ1-4	-	TRBV10-1
TGTGCCGGAAGACTTCTAAACTACGAGCAGTACTTC	CAGRLLNYEQYF	-	TRBJ2-7	-	TRBV2
TGTGCCAGCAGCTTTTCGGGGACTAACTATGGCTACACCTTC	CASSFSGTNYGYTF	-	TRBJ1-2	-	TRBV7-2